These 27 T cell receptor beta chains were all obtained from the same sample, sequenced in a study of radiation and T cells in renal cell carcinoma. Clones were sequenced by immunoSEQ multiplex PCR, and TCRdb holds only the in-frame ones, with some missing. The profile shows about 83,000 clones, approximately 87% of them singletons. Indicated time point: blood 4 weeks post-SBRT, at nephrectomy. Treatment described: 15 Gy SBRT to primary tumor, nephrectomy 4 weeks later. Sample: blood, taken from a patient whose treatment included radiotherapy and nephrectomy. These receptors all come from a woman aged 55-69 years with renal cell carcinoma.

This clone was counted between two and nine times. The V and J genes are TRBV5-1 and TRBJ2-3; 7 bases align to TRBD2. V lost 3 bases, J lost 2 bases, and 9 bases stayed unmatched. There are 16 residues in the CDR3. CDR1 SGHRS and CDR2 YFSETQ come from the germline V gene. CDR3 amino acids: CASSSGRAGVTDTQYF. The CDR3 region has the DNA TGCGCCAGCAGCTCGGGAAGGGCGGGGGTCACAGATACGCAGTATTTT.

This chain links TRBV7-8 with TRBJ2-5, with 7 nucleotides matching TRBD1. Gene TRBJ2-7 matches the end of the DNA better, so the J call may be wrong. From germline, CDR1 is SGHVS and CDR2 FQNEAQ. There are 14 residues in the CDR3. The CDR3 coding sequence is TGTGCCAGCAGCTCCACCTCAGGGGGCTACGAGCAGTACTTC. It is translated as CASSSTSGGYEQYF.

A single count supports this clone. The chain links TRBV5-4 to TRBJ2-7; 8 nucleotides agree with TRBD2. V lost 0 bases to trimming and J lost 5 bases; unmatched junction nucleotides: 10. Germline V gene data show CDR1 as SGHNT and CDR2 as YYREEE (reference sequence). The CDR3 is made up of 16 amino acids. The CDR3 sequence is CASSLDGGALTNEQYF. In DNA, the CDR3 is TGTGCCAGCAGCTTGGACGGGGGGGCCTTAACAAACGAGCAGTACTTC.

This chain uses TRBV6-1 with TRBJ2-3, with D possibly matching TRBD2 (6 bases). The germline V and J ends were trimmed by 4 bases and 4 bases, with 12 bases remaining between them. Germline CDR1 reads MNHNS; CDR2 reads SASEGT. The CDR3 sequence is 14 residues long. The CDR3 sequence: CASSVQGGPDTQYF. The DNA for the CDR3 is TGTGCCAGCAGTGTTCAGGGAGGCCCAGATACGCAGTATTTT.

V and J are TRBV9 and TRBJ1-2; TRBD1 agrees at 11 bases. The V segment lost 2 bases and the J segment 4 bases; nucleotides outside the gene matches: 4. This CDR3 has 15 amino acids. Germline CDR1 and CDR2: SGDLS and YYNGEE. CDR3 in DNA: TGTGCCAGCAGCGTTGGGACAGGGGGAGGCTATGGCTACACCTTC. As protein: CASSVGTGGGYGYTF. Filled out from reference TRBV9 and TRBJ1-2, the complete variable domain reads DSGVTQTPKHLITATGQRVTLRCSPRSGDLSVYWYQQSLDQGLQFLIQYYNGEERAKGNILERFSAQQFPDLHSELNLSSLELGDSALYFCASSVGTGGGYGYTFGSGTRLTVV.

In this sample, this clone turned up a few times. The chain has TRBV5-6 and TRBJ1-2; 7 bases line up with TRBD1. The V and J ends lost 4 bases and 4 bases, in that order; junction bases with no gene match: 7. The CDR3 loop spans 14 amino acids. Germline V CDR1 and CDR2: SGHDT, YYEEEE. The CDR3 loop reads CASSRDRGSYGYTF. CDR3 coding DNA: TGTGCCAGCAGCAGGGACAGAGGGTCCTATGGCTACACCTTC.

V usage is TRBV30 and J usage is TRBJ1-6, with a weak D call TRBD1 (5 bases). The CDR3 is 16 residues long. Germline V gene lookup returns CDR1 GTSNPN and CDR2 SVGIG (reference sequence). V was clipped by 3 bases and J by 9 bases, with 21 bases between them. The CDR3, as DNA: TGTGCCTGGAGCGGGCAGGGAGGAAGTTTTTTTTCACCCCTCCACTTT. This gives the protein CAWSGQGGSFFSPLHF. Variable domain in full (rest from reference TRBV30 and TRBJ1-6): SQTIHQWPATLVQPVGSPLSLECTVEGTSNPNLYWYRQAAGRGLQLLFYSVGIGQISSEVPQNLSASRPQDRQFILSSKKLLLSDSGFYLCAWSGQGGSFFSPLHFGNGTRLTVT.

Here the CDR3 reads CASRVHETQYF. The CDR3 nucleotides are TGCGCCAGCAGGGTTCACGAGACCCAGTACTTC. The chain links TRBV5-1 to TRBJ2-5; D is uncertain. Germline CDR1 and CDR2: SGHRS and YFSETQ. The CDR3 covers 11 residues. V was clipped by 5 bases and J by 5 bases, with 7 bases between them. The full variable domain, rest sourced from reference TRBV5-1 and TRBJ2-5, is KAGVTQTPRYLIKTRGQQVTLSCSPISGHRSVSWYQQTPGQGLQFLFEYFSETQRNKGNFPGRFSGRQFSNSRSEMNVSTLELGDSALYLCASRVHETQYFGPGTRLLVL.

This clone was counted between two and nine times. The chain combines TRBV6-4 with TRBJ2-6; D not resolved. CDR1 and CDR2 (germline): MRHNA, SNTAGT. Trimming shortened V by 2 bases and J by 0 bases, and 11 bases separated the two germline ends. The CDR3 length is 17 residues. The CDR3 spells CASSDVSGHSGANVLTF. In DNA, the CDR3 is TGTGCCAGCAGTGACGTATCCGGTCACTCTGGGGCCAACGTCCTGACTTTC.

CDR3 DNA sequence: TGTGCCAGCCTAGACAGGGCTAACTATGGCTACACCTTC. It codes for CASLDRANYGYTF. This rearrangement joins TRBV19 to TRBJ1-2; 7 nucleotides align to TRBD1. CDR1 is LNHDA, CDR2 SQIVND, per germline (reference sequence). With 9 bases clipped from V and 0 bases from J, the junction kept 4 bases outside the gene matches. CDR3 size: 13 residues.

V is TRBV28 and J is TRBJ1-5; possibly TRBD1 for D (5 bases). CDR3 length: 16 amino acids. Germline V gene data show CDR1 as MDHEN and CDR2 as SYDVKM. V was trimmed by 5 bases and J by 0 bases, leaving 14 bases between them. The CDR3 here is CASSPGGGYSNQPQHF. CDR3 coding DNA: TGTGCCAGCAGTCCCGGGGGGGGTTATAGCAATCAGCCCCAGCATTTT.

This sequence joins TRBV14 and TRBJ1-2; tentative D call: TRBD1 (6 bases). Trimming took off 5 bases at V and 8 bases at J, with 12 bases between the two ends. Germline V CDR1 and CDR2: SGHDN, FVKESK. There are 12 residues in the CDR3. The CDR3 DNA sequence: TGTGCCAGCAGCTTCCTTGGGGGCGGCTACACCTTC. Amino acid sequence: CASSFLGGGYTF.

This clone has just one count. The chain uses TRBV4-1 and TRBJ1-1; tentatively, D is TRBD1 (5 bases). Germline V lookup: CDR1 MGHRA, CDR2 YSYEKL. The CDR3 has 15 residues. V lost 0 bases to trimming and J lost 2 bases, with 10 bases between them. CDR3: CASSQDGTVNTEAFF. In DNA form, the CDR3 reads TGCGCCAGCAGCCAAGATGGGACGGTTAACACTGAAGCTTTCTTT.

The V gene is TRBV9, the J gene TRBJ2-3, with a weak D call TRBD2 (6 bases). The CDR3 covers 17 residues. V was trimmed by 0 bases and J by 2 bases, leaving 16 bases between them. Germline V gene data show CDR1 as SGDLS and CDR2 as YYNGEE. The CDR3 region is CASSVGGSGATTDTQYF. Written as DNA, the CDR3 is TGTGCCAGCAGCGTAGGGGGTAGCGGAGCCACCACAGATACGCAGTATTTT.

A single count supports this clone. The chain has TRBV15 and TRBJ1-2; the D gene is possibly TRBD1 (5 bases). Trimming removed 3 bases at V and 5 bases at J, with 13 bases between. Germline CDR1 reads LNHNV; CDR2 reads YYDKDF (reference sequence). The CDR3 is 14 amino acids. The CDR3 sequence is CATSRDLWGYGYTF. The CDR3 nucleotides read TGTGCCACCAGCAGGGATCTCTGGGGGTATGGCTACACCTTC.

The CDR3 DNA is TGTGCCAGCAGCTTAGCGAACTCGTACGAGCAGTACTTC. This gives the protein CASSLANSYEQYF. This chain links TRBV7-2 with TRBJ2-7; D unclear. CDR3 length: 13 amino acids. Germline values: CDR1 SGHTA, CDR2 FQGNSA. V was pared by 0 bases and J by 4 bases, with 7 bases between.

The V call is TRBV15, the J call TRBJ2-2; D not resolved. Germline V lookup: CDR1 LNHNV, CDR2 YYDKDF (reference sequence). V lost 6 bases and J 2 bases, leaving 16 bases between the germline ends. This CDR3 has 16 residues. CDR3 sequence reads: CATRQGKTANTGELFF. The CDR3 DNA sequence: TGTGCCACCAGGCAAGGTAAAACGGCAAACACCGGGGAGCTGTTTTTT. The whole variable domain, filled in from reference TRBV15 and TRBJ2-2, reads DAMVIQNPRYQVTQFGKPVTLSCSQTLNHNVMYWYQQKSSQAPKLLFHYYDKDFNNEADTPDNFQSRRPNTSFCFLDIRSPGLGDTAMYLCATRQGKTANTGELFFGEGSRLTVL.

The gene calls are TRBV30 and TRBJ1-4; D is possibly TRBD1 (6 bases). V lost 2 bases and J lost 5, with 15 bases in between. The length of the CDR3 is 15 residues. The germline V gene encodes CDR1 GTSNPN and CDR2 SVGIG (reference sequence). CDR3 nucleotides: TGTGCCTGGAGTACTCCGGACAGAAGAAATGAAAAACTGTTTTTT. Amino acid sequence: CAWSTPDRRNEKLFF.

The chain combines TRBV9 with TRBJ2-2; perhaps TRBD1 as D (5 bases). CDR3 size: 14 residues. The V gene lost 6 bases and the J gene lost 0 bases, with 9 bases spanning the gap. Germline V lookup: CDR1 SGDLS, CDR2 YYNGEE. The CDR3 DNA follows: TGTGCCAGCACCCCGACAGCGAACACCGGGGAGCTGTTTTTT. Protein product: CASTPTANTGELFF.

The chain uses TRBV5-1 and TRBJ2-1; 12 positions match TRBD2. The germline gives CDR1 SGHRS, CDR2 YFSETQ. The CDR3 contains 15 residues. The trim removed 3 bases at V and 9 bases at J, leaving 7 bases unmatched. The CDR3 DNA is TGCGCCAGCAGCTCAGCTAGCGGGAGGGGGGCTGAGCAGTTCTTC. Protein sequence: CASSSASGRGAEQFF.

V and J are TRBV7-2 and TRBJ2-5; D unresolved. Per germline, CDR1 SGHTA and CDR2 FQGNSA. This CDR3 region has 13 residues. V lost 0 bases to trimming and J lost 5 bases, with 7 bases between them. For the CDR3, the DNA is TGTGCCAGCAGCTTAGCCGTGAGGGAGACCCAGTACTTC. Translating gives CASSLAVRETQYF.

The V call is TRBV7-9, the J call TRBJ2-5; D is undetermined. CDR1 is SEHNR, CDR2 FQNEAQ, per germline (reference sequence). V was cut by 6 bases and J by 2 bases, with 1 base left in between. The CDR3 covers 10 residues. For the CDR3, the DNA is TGTGCCAGCAGACAAGAGACCCAGTACTTC. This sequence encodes CASRQETQYF.

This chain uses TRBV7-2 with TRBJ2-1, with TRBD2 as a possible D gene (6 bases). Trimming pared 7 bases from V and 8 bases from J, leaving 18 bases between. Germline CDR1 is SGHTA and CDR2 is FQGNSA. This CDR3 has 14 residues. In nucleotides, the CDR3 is TGTGCCAGCAACCCCGGGACTCCTAGGGATGAGCAGTTCTTC. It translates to CASNPGTPRDEQFF.

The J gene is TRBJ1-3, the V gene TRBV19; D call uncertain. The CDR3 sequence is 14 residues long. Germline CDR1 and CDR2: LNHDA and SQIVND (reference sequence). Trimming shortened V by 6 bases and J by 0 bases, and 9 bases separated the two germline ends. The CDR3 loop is CASRPAYSGNTIYF. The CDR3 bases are TGTGCCAGTAGACCGGCTTACTCTGGAAACACCATATATTTT.

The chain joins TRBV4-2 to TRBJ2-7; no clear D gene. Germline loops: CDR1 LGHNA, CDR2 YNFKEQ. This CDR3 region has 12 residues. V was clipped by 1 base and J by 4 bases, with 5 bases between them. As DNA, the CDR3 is TGTGCCAGCAGCCAAGTGGGGTACGAGCAGTACTTC. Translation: CASSQVGYEQYF.

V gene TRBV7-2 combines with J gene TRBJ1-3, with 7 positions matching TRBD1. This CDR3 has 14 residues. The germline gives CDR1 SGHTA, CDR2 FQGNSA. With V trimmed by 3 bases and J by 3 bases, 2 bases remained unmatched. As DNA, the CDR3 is TGTGCCAGCAGCTTGACAGGGTATGGAAACACCATATATTTT. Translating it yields CASSLTGYGNTIYF.

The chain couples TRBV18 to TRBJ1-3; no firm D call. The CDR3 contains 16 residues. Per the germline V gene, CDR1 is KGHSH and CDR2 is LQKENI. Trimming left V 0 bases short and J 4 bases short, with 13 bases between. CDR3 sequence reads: CASSPPEGMSGNTIYF. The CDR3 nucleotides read TGTGCCAGCTCACCACCGGAGGGTATGAGCGGAAACACCATATATTTT.